The clone carrying this T cell receptor beta chain appeared a single time. Its antigen is not known. These data come from a study of shared clonotypes between healthy human individuals. Study conclusions and caveats: Large depth notwithstanding, sorted-subset sequencing proved incomplete by rarefaction. Non-shared clonotypes had lower generation probabilities than those shared by all four donors.

The V and J ends lost 3 bases and 2 bases respectively, with 17 bases between them. Germline assignment: CDR1 LNHDA and CDR2 SQIVND (reference sequence). The CDR3 loop spans 16 amino acids. Sequencing used immunoSEQ multiplex PCR; TCRdb keeps in-frame clones, though not all of them. The repertoire holds around 690,000 clones, with less than 95% as singletons. This chain uses TRBV19 with TRBJ2-7; D is possibly TRBD1 or TRBD2 (5 bases each). The sequence was collected from a man aged 18-30 years in good health. Some clones in this sample may be carry-over from other donors' samples. Sequencing input: memory CD8+ T cells from PBMCs. Subset specified: CD45RO+ cells pooled with CCR7-negative TemRA cells. The CDR3 nucleotides read TGTGCCAGTAGTATTCTTTGGGGGTCGGGGACCTACGAGCAGTACTTC. Translated, it gives CASSILWGSGTYEQYF.